The 17 T cell receptor beta chains listed next were all sequenced from one sample in a study of beta chain features in type 1 diabetes. Sequencing targeted expressed TCRB transcripts, as all isolated RNA had been reverse transcribed. The repertoire was sequenced with immunoSEQ multiplex PCR; TCRdb's copy has only in-frame clones and lacks some. The data contain 150,000 to 200,000 clones, over 7.5% of them seen just once; the ten biggest clones take up 2% to 2.5%. The sequenced sample was central memory CD4+ T cells from blood. The origin of the receptors is a woman younger than 35 in good health.

This clone turned up a few times. The chain carries TRBV4-2 and TRBJ1-5, with TRBD1 as a possible D gene (5 bases). CDR3 length: 16 residues. The germline V gene encodes CDR1 LGHNA and CDR2 YNFKEQ. V shed 0 bases and J shed 6 bases, with 15 bases lying between them. The CDR3: CASSQEGGDYGQPQHF. The CDR3 DNA is TGTGCCAGCAGCCAAGAAGGAGGGGATTACGGTCAGCCCCAGCATTTT.

The chain carries TRBV19 and TRBJ2-7; the D is unclear. CDR1 is LNHDA and CDR2 is SQIVND in the germline V gene (reference sequence). Trimming stripped 8 bases from V and 3 bases from J, with 11 bases between. The CDR3 length is 12 residues. The chain's CDR3 is CASRGSFYEQYF. CDR3 coding DNA: TGTGCCAGTCGCGGTAGCTTCTACGAGCAGTACTTC.

Many counts were recorded for this clone. The gene calls are TRBV18 and TRBJ2-6; TRBD1 matches at 8 bases. This CDR3 has 18 residues. Germline CDR1 KGHSH, CDR2 LQKENI. V lost 6 bases and J lost 1; bases outside the gene matches: 11. As DNA, the CDR3 is TGTGCCAGCTCCCAAGGACAGGGTTCCCTTTCTGGGGCCAACGTCCTGACTTTC. It encodes CASSQGQGSLSGANVLTF.

The chain couples TRBV30 to TRBJ1-5; D not resolved. CDR3 length: 13 residues. V was pared by 0 bases and J by 5 bases, with 8 bases between. CDR1 is GTSNPN, CDR2 SVGIG, per germline (reference sequence). This CDR3 reads CAWSVSSDQPQHF. CDR3 DNA: TGTGCCTGGAGTGTTAGCTCCGATCAGCCCCAGCATTTT. Drawing the rest from reference TRBV30 and TRBJ1-5, the complete variable domain is SQTIHQWPATLVQPVGSPLSLECTVEGTSNPNLYWYRQAAGRGLQLLFYSVGIGQISSEVPQNLSASRPQDRQFILSSKKLLLSDSGFYLCAWSVSSDQPQHFGDGTRLSIL.

The genes are TRBV19 and TRBJ2-1, with 9 bases fitting TRBD2. This CDR3 has 16 amino acids. The V gene's germline CDR1 is LNHDA and CDR2 SQIVND (reference sequence). V lost 5 bases, J lost 9 bases, and 14 bases stayed unmatched. The CDR3 region has the DNA TGTGCCAGTAGTCCCATGGCGGGGGGGAGTTGGAGTGAGCAGTTCTTC. Translation gives CASSPMAGGSWSEQFF.

This chain connects TRBV5-4 to TRBJ2-1; D is ambiguous. CDR1 and CDR2 (germline): SGHNT, YYREEE (reference sequence). The length of the CDR3 is 13 residues. V was cut by 0 bases and J by 6 bases, with 7 bases left in between. Written as DNA, the CDR3 is TGTGCCAGCAGCTTGGAACTTTTCAATGAGCAGTTCTTC. The encoded protein is CASSLELFNEQFF.

This clone has more than one count but fewer than ten. The same CDR3 also results from other DNA sequences found in this sample. The chain carries TRBV5-1 and TRBJ2-2; D uncertain. V was cut by 0 bases and J by 0 bases, with 6 bases left in between. Germline loops: CDR1 SGHRS, CDR2 YFSETQ. The length of the CDR3 is 15 residues. CDR3 loop: CASSLGGANTGELFF. For the CDR3, the DNA is TGCGCCAGCAGCTTGGGAGGAGCGAACACCGGGGAGCTGTTTTTT.

The rearrangement joins TRBV7-2 to TRBJ2-3; D possibly corresponds to TRBD1 (6 bases). Trimming shortened V by 5 bases and J by 2 bases, and 14 bases separated the two germline ends. This CDR3 has 15 amino acids. CDR1 is SGHTA and CDR2 is FQGNSA in the germline V gene. The CDR3 loop is CASSPGGANTDTQYF. In nucleotides, the CDR3 is TGTGCCAGCAGCCCTGGGGGCGCCAACACAGATACGCAGTATTTT.

This clone came up a few times. The chain couples TRBV6-5 to TRBJ1-2; 9 nucleotides match TRBD1. Losses at the gene ends were 8 bases for V and 4 bases for J; bases not matched to a gene: 8. The CDR3 loop spans 14 amino acids. Germline CDR1 and CDR2: MNHEY and SVGAGI. CDR3 nucleotide sequence: TGTGCCAGCTGGACACAGGGGGCCGGCTATGGCTACACCTTC. This translates into CASWTQGAGYGYTF.

The rearrangement uses TRBV5-4 and TRBJ2-2, with 8 positions matching TRBD2. Trimming cost V 4 bases and J 3 bases; bases outside gene matches: 8. Germline-derived CDR1 and CDR2 are SGHNT and YYREEE (reference sequence). This CDR3 region has 16 residues. CDR3 DNA: TGTGCCAGCAGCAGGGGAACTAGCGGATACACCGGGGAGCTGTTTTTT. Its protein is CASSRGTSGYTGELFF.

This clone was observed at least ten times. This sequence joins TRBV5-8 and TRBJ2-1; 14 bases are a match to TRBD2. The CDR3 runs to 18 residues. Trimming removed 5 bases from V and 0 bases from J; junction bases left unmatched: 7. CDR1 SGHTS and CDR2 YDEGEE come from the germline V gene. CDR3 DNA sequence: TGTGCCAGCAGGCGGGAGGGGACTAGCGGGAGCTCCTACAATGAGCAGTTCTTC. Protein sequence: CASRREGTSGSSYNEQFF.

In this sample, this clone turned up many times. The chain uses TRBV9 and TRBJ2-6; TRBD2 is a possible D gene (5 bases). V lost 5 bases, J lost 0 bases, and 6 bases lay in between. The germline V gene has CDR1 SGDLS and CDR2 YYNGEE. The CDR3 length is 14 residues. CDR3 DNA: TGTGCCAGCAGTACTAGCTCTGGGGCCAACGTCCTGACTTTC. It translates to CASSTSSGANVLTF.

This clone was recorded at least ten times. V is TRBV9 and J is TRBJ1-1; D may be TRBD1 (5 bases). The CDR3 loop spans 13 amino acids. Germline CDR1 SGDLS, CDR2 YYNGEE. The ends were cut back, 0 bases at V and 6 bases at J, with 9 bases in the middle. The CDR3 DNA reads TGTGCCAGCAGCGTAGAACAGGAGTCTGAAGCTTTCTTT. Translation: CASSVEQESEAFF.

The chain is built from TRBV19 and TRBJ2-3, with D possibly TRBD2 on 5 matching bases. Germline values: CDR1 LNHDA, CDR2 SQIVND (reference sequence). The CDR3 extends over 14 amino acids. The V and J ends lost 6 bases and 2 bases respectively, with 12 bases between them. CDR3 coding DNA: TGTGCCAGTAGCAATGATCGGGACACAGATACGCAGTATTTT. Translating it yields CASSNDRDTDTQYF.

This rearrangement joins TRBV18 to TRBJ2-1; D remains unclear. V lost 2 bases, J lost 3 bases, and 8 bases lay in between. Germline CDR1 is KGHSH and CDR2 is LQKENI. The CDR3 is 14 residues long. The CDR3 coding sequence is TGTGCCAGCTCACCAATCTCAGGCTACAATGAGCAGTTCTTC. Encoded protein: CASSPISGYNEQFF.

This clone was found a few times. CDR3 sequence reads: CASSYLQGTDTQYF. The CDR3 DNA reads as TGTGCCAGCAGTTACTTGCAGGGTACAGATACGCAGTATTTT. This rearrangement joins TRBV6-5 to TRBJ2-3, with D maybe TRBD1 (5 bases). Germline V CDR1 and CDR2: MNHEY, SVGAGI. V shed 1 base and J shed 3 bases, with 8 bases lying between them. CDR3 length: 14 residues.

This clone occurred a few times. The V and J genes are TRBV30 and TRBJ2-6; possible D gene TRBD2, 7 bases. V lost 1 base, J lost 2 bases, and 12 bases lay in between. Germline CDR1 is GTSNPN and CDR2 is SVGIG (reference sequence). This CDR3 contains 16 residues. The CDR3 region has the DNA TGTGCCTGGAGTGCGGCGGGGGCGCCTGGGGCCAACGTCCTGACTTTC. Its protein product is CAWSAAGAPGANVLTF. Complete variable domain (other parts from reference TRBV30 and TRBJ2-6): SQTIHQWPATLVQPVGSPLSLECTVEGTSNPNLYWYRQAAGRGLQLLFYSVGIGQISSEVPQNLSASRPQDRQFILSSKKLLLSDSGFYLCAWSAAGAPGANVLTFGAGSRLTVL.